A selection of T cell receptor beta chains follows, all from one sample in a study of blood T cell repertoires in COVID-19. Measured with immunoSEQ multiplex PCR; TCRdb has only the in-frame clones, and not every one. This table has tens of thousands of clones, 70% to 90% appearing once. Sequencing input: peripheral blood. These receptors were taken from a human donor in a cohort sampled during active COVID-19. Each CDR3 is given with its conserved first and last residue. A D gene is named only where the DNA matches it firmly. Only part of the rows carry a size: once, few, many, or a class if the clone is expanded.

J gene,V gene,D gene,clone size,CDR3 DNA,CDR3 protein
TRBJ2-4,TRBV28,NA,NA,TGTGCCAGCAGTTTCGGGGGTGGCGGCATTCAGTACTTC,CASSFGGGGIQYF
TRBJ2-5,TRBV28,TRBD2,NA,TGTGCCAGCAAACCCGGGGGGTTGGAGACCCAGTACTTC,CASKPGGLETQYF
TRBJ2-7,TRBV7-2,NA,NA,TGTGCCAGCAGCTTATGGTATAGGGGTGGGGAGCAGTACTTC,CASSLWYRGGEQYF
TRBJ1-4,TRBV6-6,TRBD1,NA,TGTGCCAGTGGGACAGATAATGAAAAACTGTTTTTT,CASGTDNEKLFF
TRBJ2-3,TRBV5-4,NA,NA,TGTGCCAGCAGCCCCCAGGGCCGGGATACGCAGTATTTT,CASSPQGRDTQYF
TRBJ1-3,TRBV28,TRBD1,NA,TGTGCCAGCAGAGTACAGGGGGCTAATGGAAACACCATATATTTT,CASRVQGANGNTIYF
TRBJ2-1,TRBV14,TRBD2,NA,TGTGCCAGCAGCGTGCTAGCGGGACGGTACAATGAGCAGTTCTTC,CASSVLAGRYNEQFF
TRBJ2-3,TRBV30,TRBD2,NA,TGTGCCTGGAGTCGGCTAGCGGGAGGGATGGGCACAGATACGCAGTATTTT,CAWSRLAGGMGTDTQYF
TRBJ2-3,TRBV5-4,NA,once,TGTGCCAGCAGCTTGGAGGGGGTAATTAGGCACAAGGATACGCAGTATTTT,CASSLEGVIRHKDTQYF
TRBJ2-1,TRBV12-5,NA,NA,TGTGCTAGTGGGCCCCCTAATTGGAATGAGCAGTTCTTC,CASGPPNWNEQFF
TRBJ2-7,TRBV3-1/TRBV3-2,TRBD2,NA,TGTGCCAGCAGCTCCGGGACTAGCTCCTACGAGCAGTACTTC,CASSSGTSSYEQYF
TRBJ2-3,TRBV11-1,TRBD1,NA,TGTGCCAGCAGCTCGGGACAGGCCTCGGGCACAGATACGCAGTATTTT,CASSSGQASGTDTQYF
TRBJ1-2,TRBV18,NA,once,TGTGCCAGCTCCCGGGGGACGGCCTCGAATAACTATGGCTACACCTTC,CASSRGTASNNYGYTF
TRBJ2-2,TRBV11-3,TRBD1,NA,TGTGCCAGCAGCCCCGACAGGGCAGGCACCGGGGAGCTGTTTTTT,CASSPDRAGTGELFF
TRBJ2-4,TRBV30,NA,NA,TGTGCCTGGAGAGGCGGTCGGACAGACCTAGCCAAAAACATTCAGTACTTC,CAWRGGRTDLAKNIQYF
TRBJ2-5,TRBV28,NA,NA,TGTGCCAGCAGTCCCGAGGCGAGGCGGGAGACCCAGTACTTC,CASSPEARRETQYF
TRBJ2-5,TRBV7-3,TRBD2,NA,TGTGCCAGCAGCTCACGGACTAGCGGGATGGAGACCCAGTACTTC,CASSSRTSGMETQYF
TRBJ2-7,TRBV19,NA,NA,TGTGCCAGTACCCCCGTAGGAGGCAGGGGTTACTACGAGCAGTACTTC,CASTPVGGRGYYEQYF
TRBJ2-7,TRBV30,NA,NA,TGTGCCTGGAGTGTACGTGGGGGAGGAAGGTACGAGCAGTACTTC,CAWSVRGGGRYEQYF
TRBJ2-5,TRBV6-2/TRBV6-3,NA,NA,TGTGCCAGCAGTTTGCGACTAATTGAGACCCAGTACTTC,CASSLRLIETQYF
TRBJ2-1,TRBV11-2,TRBD2,NA,TGTGCCAGCAGCTTTCGGGGGGTAGGTGAGCAGTTCTTC,CASSFRGVGEQFF
TRBJ1-1,TRBV10-3,NA,NA,TGTGCCATCAGTGAGTCGACTCCGGCGTACACTGAAGCTTTCTTT,CAISESTPAYTEAFF
TRBJ1-3,TRBV7-2,TRBD1,NA,TGTGCCAGCAGCTCACGACAGGGCTCTGGAAACACCATATATTTT,CASSSRQGSGNTIYF
TRBJ2-5,TRBV11-2,TRBD2,NA,TGTGCCAGCAGGACCAACCTGGGACTAGCGGTACAAGAGACCCAGTACTTC,CASRTNLGLAVQETQYF
TRBJ2-1,TRBV5-4,NA,NA,TGTGCCAGCAATCGACGAGAGGGAGCAATCAATGAGCAGTTCTTC,CASNRREGAINEQFF
TRBJ2-7,TRBV20-1,TRBD2,NA,TGCAGTGCTAGTAGCGGGTCATACGAGCAGTACTTC,CSASSGSYEQYF
TRBJ2-3,TRBV6-4,TRBD1,NA,TGTGCCAGCAGTGAAGTGACAGGGAACACAGATACGCAGTATTTT,CASSEVTGNTDTQYF
TRBJ2-7,TRBV19,TRBD2,NA,TGTGCCAGTAGTATTGTCCTAGCGGGATCCTACGAGCAGTACTTC,CASSIVLAGSYEQYF
TRBJ2-7,TRBV5-6,NA,NA,TGTGCCAGCAGCTTGGGGAGGTCCGAGCAGTACTTC,CASSLGRSEQYF
TRBJ1-5,TRBV19,NA,NA,TGTGCCAGTAGAAGGGGCGCGTATAGCAATCAGCCCCAGCATTTT,CASRRGAYSNQPQHF
TRBJ2-7,TRBV6-5,TRBD2,few,TGTGCCAGCAGTTACGCGGGGGATTCTTACGAGCAGTACTTC,CASSYAGDSYEQYF
TRBJ1-6,TRBV11-2,TRBD1,NA,TGTGCCAGCAGCCAGCGGACAGGGGATAATTCACCCCTCCACTTT,CASSQRTGDNSPLHF
TRBJ2-7,TRBV11-2,TRBD2,NA,TGTGCCAGCAGCTTAGTCCCGGGGGGCTACGAGCAGTACTTC,CASSLVPGGYEQYF
TRBJ1-4,TRBV10-3,NA,NA,TGTGCCATCAGTGAGTCCAGGAATAATGAAAAACTGTTTTTT,CAISESRNNEKLFF
TRBJ2-7,TRBV7-8,NA,NA,TGTGCCAGCAGCCCCCCCGACAGGTCCTACGAGCAGTACTTC,CASSPPDRSYEQYF
TRBJ2-7,TRBV6-5,TRBD1,NA,TGTGCCAGCAGCGAGACAGGGGGCTCCTACGAGCAGTACTTC,CASSETGGSYEQYF
TRBJ2-7,TRBV6-5,TRBD1,NA,TGTGCCAGCAGTTTTAGGGGGACAGAGGGCACCGAGCAGTACTTC,CASSFRGTEGTEQYF
TRBJ2-2,TRBV4-1,TRBD1,once,TGCGCCAGCAGCCAGACAGGGGGAGACACCGGGGAGCTGTTTTTT,CASSQTGGDTGELFF
TRBJ1-5,TRBV3-1/TRBV3-2,TRBD1,NA,TGTGCCAGCAGCCAAGGGACAGGCTTTAGCAATCAGCCCCAGCATTTT,CASSQGTGFSNQPQHF
TRBJ2-3,TRBV6-5,NA,NA,TGTGCCAGCAGTTACTCGGAGGCAGATACGCAGTATTTT,CASSYSEADTQYF
TRBJ2-7,TRBV7-9,TRBD2,NA,TGTGCCAGCAGCTTAGCGGGGGAGGGGTCTGAGCAGTACTTC,CASSLAGEGSEQYF
TRBJ1-2,TRBV9,NA,NA,TGTGCCAGCAGCGCGGGACTGGTAGGCTATGGCTACACCTTC,CASSAGLVGYGYTF
TRBJ2-7,TRBV4-1,TRBD2,few,TGCGCCAGCAGCCGGATAACTAGCGATAGCTCCTACGAGCAGTACTTC,CASSRITSDSSYEQYF
TRBJ2-2,TRBV7-3,TRBD2,NA,TGTGCCAGCAGCTCCCAAGCGGGAGCAATGGGGGAGCTGTTTTTT,CASSSQAGAMGELFF
TRBJ2-1,TRBV5-1,TRBD2,NA,TGCGCCAGCAAGGGGACTAGCGGGAGCGATGAGCAGTTCTTC,CASKGTSGSDEQFF
TRBJ2-2,TRBV7-3,TRBD1,NA,TGTGCCAGCAGCCCCGGGACAGGTCGCACCGGGGAGCTGTTTTTT,CASSPGTGRTGELFF
TRBJ1-1,TRBV5-1,NA,NA,TGCGCCAGCAGGATGGGGGGGGCGATGGATACTGAAGCTTTCTTT,CASRMGGAMDTEAFF
TRBJ2-1,TRBV4-3,NA,NA,TGCGCCAGCAGCCAAGCGTGGTCGGGAGAACACAATGAGCAGTTCTTC,CASSQAWSGEHNEQFF
TRBJ1-2,TRBV19,TRBD1,once,TGTGCCAGTACCAGTGACAGGGGATACTACACCTTC,CASTSDRGYYTF